What follows describes a single TCR beta chain. The antigen remains undetermined. These data belong to a study of blood T cells in healthy people across ages. General observations from the study: When set beside aged donors, long-lived donors presented more naive CD4+ cells and higher diversity. TCR beta diversity, measured per million T cells, fell in a roughly linear way with age.

The authors isolated at least 6.5 million PBMCs per sample. No fewer than 6 micrograms of total RNA were isolated from every sample. Combining a sample-barcoded 5' primer with a J-beta primer mix, a second PCR ran for roughly 6 to 11 cycles. TCRdb re-derived calls from the 5' RACE reads in MiXCR, one entry per CDR3 protein. The top ten clones hold approximately 23% of a sample with about 830,000 distinct CDR3 sequences, roughly 64% of them seen once. Sequencing input: blood. The origin of this receptor is a man aged 25-45 years in good health.

The DNA for the CDR3 is TGCAGTGCTCCCCTTGCGGACGGGTACGAGCAGTACTTC. Translation gives CSAPLADGYEQYF. The chain recombines TRBV20-1 with TRBJ2-4; D remains unclear. The J call is uncertain, as TRBJ2-7 better fits the DNA end. CDR3 length: 13 residues. Germline values: CDR1 DFQATT, CDR2 SNEGSKA (reference sequence).